What follows are 18 T cell receptor beta chains derived from one specimen sequenced in a study of shared clonotypes between healthy human individuals. TCRdb's copy holds only in-frame clones and misses some; the assay was immunoSEQ multiplex PCR. The sample has 400,000 to 600,000 clones, roughly 80% seen once. The sequenced sample consisted of PBMCs. The receptor set was obtained from a woman aged 40-49 years in good health. Some clones in this sample may be carry-over from other donors' samples.

CDR3 loop: CASSLRLAGKNEQFF. The CDR3 coding sequence is TGCGCCAGCAGCTTGAGGCTAGCGGGTAAAAATGAGCAGTTCTTC. The chain carries TRBV5-1 and TRBJ2-1; the match to TRBD2 covers 8 bases. The CDR3 sequence is 15 residues long. J gave up 7 bases and V 1 base, and 7 bases lay outside the gene matches. CDR1 is SGHRS and CDR2 is YFSETQ in the germline V gene.

The chain employs TRBV7-9 and TRBJ2-3; perhaps TRBD2 as D (6 bases). The CDR3 is made up of 15 amino acids. Trimming pared 3 bases from V and 4 bases from J, leaving 14 bases between. Germline V gene lookup returns CDR1 SEHNR and CDR2 FQNEAQ (reference sequence). DNA for the CDR3: TGTGCCAGCAGCTTTCAAGGAGGGCTTGCAGATACGCAGTATTTT. Residues: CASSFQGGLADTQYF. The variable domain in full, with the rest retrieved from reference TRBV7-9 and TRBJ2-3, is DTGVSQNPRHKITKRGQNVTFRCDPISEHNRLYWYRQTLGQGPEFLTYFQNEAQLEKSRLLSDRFSAERPKGSFSTLEIQRTEQGDSAMYLCASSFQGGLADTQYFGPGTRLTVL.

The chain couples TRBV2 to TRBJ2-1; D uncertain. The CDR3 contains 13 residues. Trimming left V 7 bases short and J 2 bases short, with 9 bases between. Germline-derived CDR1 and CDR2 are SNHLY and FYNNEI. The CDR3 DNA is TGTGCCAGCACTCTGGACCCCTACAATGAGCAGTTCTTC. This encodes CASTLDPYNEQFF.

Of note for this clone: The sample contains more than one DNA sequence encoding this CDR3. The rearrangement joins TRBV10-3 to TRBJ2-1, with D uncertain. Trimming left V 4 bases short and J 4 bases short, with 5 bases between. The germline V gene has CDR1 ENHRY and CDR2 SYGVKD. The CDR3 length is 12 residues. The CDR3 bases are TGTGCCATCAGTGGGTCATACAATGAGCAGTTCTTC. Protein: CAISGSYNEQFF.

The chain combines TRBV19 with TRBJ2-3; 8 bases are a match to TRBD2. The ends lost 6 bases at V and 5 bases at J; junction bases unmatched: 10. The CDR3 is 15 amino acids. CDR1 is LNHDA and CDR2 is SQIVND in the germline V gene (reference sequence). The CDR3 loop reads CASSTPGGRKDTQYF. The CDR3 DNA follows: TGTGCCAGTAGCACTCCTGGCGGGAGGAAAGATACGCAGTATTTT. The full variable domain, rest sourced from reference TRBV19 and TRBJ2-3, is DGGITQSPKYLFRKEGQNVTLSCEQNLNHDAMYWYRQDPGQGLRLIYYSQIVNDFQKGDIAEGYSVSREKKESFPLTVTSAQKNPTAFYLCASSTPGGRKDTQYFGPGTRLTVL.

The chain carries TRBV25-1 and TRBJ2-1; D not certain. The germline V gene encodes CDR1 MGHDK and CDR2 SYGVNS. V was clipped by 5 bases and J by 6 bases, with 5 bases between them. The CDR3 length is 11 residues. CDR3 sequence reads: CASSSINEQFF. CDR3 coding DNA: TGTGCCAGCAGTTCAATCAATGAGCAGTTCTTC.

V is TRBV9 and J is TRBJ2-3, with D maybe TRBD1 (6 bases). CDR3 size: 13 residues. The ends were cut back, 5 bases at V and 2 bases at J, with 9 bases in the middle. Germline values: CDR1 SGDLS, CDR2 YYNGEE. The CDR3 nucleotides read TGTGCCAGCAGTCGGGACAACACAGATACGCAGTATTTT. Protein: CASSRDNTDTQYF.

This clone turned up a few times. The chain employs TRBV7-2 and TRBJ1-5; 8 nucleotides agree with TRBD1. The CDR3 runs 15 residues. CDR1 is SGHTA, CDR2 FQGNSA, per germline. The V segment lost 2 bases and the J segment 6 bases; nucleotides outside the gene matches: 6. Here the CDR3 reads CASSLRTGPSQPQHF. The CDR3 bases are TGTGCCAGCAGCTTACGGACAGGGCCGAGTCAGCCCCAGCATTTT.

This chain connects TRBV7-9 to TRBJ2-7; no clear D gene. Trimming stripped 3 bases from V and 1 base from J, with 4 bases between. Germline values: CDR1 SEHNR, CDR2 FQNEAQ (reference sequence). The CDR3 has 12 amino acids. DNA for the CDR3: TGTGCCAGCAGCTTCCTTTCCTACGAGCAGTACTTC. This sequence encodes CASSFLSYEQYF.

This chain links TRBV7-9 with TRBJ2-3, with 9 positions matching TRBD1. Trimming at V came to 3 bases and at J to 0 bases, leaving 1 base not matched to a gene. The length of the CDR3 is 15 residues. Per the germline V gene, CDR1 is SEHNR and CDR2 is FQNEAQ (reference sequence). Written as DNA, the CDR3 is TGTGCCAGCAGCTTCGGACAGGGGAGCACAGATACGCAGTATTTT. Translating it yields CASSFGQGSTDTQYF. The whole variable domain, filled in from reference TRBV7-9 and TRBJ2-3, reads DTGVSQNPRHKITKRGQNVTFRCDPISEHNRLYWYRQTLGQGPEFLTYFQNEAQLEKSRLLSDRFSAERPKGSFSTLEIQRTEQGDSAMYLCASSFGQGSTDTQYFGPGTRLTVL.

This sequence joins TRBV18 and TRBJ2-5, with unresolved D. The J call may be faulty, since TRBJ2-7 better matches the DNA end. CDR1 and CDR2 from the germline V gene are KGHSH and LQKENI. The CDR3 contains 12 residues. Here the CDR3 reads CASSPGDYEQYF. DNA for the CDR3: TGTGCCAGCTCACCAGGAGACTACGAGCAGTACTTC.

There are a few counts of this clone. This chain connects TRBV15 to TRBJ1-6; D not certain. The length of the CDR3 is 13 residues. V was clipped by 1 base and J by 8 bases, with 6 bases between them. In germline, CDR1 is LNHNV, CDR2 YYDKDF (reference sequence). CDR3 in DNA: TGTGCCACCAGCAGAGGGTTCGATTCACCCCTCCACTTT. This codes for CATSRGFDSPLHF.

The chain couples TRBV11-2 to TRBJ2-3; 9 bases line up with TRBD2. V lost 4 bases and J lost 2; bases outside the gene matches: 10. The length of the CDR3 is 17 residues. Germline lookup yields CDR1 SGHAT and CDR2 FQNNGV. CDR3: CASSSYPRLAVTDTQYF. As DNA, the CDR3 is TGTGCCAGCAGCTCCTACCCTCGACTAGCGGTCACAGATACGCAGTATTTT.

V is TRBV19 and J is TRBJ2-7, with no clear D. Trimming shortened V by 4 bases and J by 0 bases, and 22 bases separated the two germline ends. The CDR3 runs to 18 residues. The germline CDR1 and CDR2 sequences are LNHDA and SQIVND (reference sequence). In DNA form, the CDR3 reads TGTGCCAGTAGTAGGTCCACACCGAAGGTTTCGTCCTCCTACGAGCAGTACTTC. This codes for CASSRSTPKVSSSYEQYF.

The gene calls are TRBV7-2 and TRBJ2-6, with D uncertain. This CDR3 comprises 17 residues. Germline V CDR1 and CDR2: SGHTA, FQGNSA. With 1 base removed from V and 0 bases from J, the gap between germline ends came to 10 bases. CDR3 amino acids: CASSLVGRRSGANVLTF. Here the CDR3 DNA reads TGTGCCAGCAGCTTAGTAGGACGTCGCTCTGGGGCCAACGTCCTGACTTTC. The full variable domain, rest sourced from reference TRBV7-2 and TRBJ2-6, is GAGVSQSPSNKVTEKGKDVELRCDPISGHTALYWYRQSLGQGLEFLIYFQGNSAPDKSGLPSDRFSAERTGGSVSTLTIQRTQQEDSAVYLCASSLVGRRSGANVLTFGAGSRLTVL.

J is TRBJ2-1 and V is TRBV4-2; 8 bases are a match to TRBD2. CDR1 is LGHNA and CDR2 is YNFKEQ in the germline V gene. J gave up 1 base and V 0 bases, and 11 bases lay outside the gene matches. The CDR3 sequence is 19 residues long. CDR3 DNA: TGTGCCAGCAGCCAAGAGGGCGGGTTAAGCGGGAGATCCTACAATGAGCAGTTCTTC. It codes for CASSQEGGLSGRSYNEQFF.

This chain connects TRBV5-1 to TRBJ2-5; D could derive from TRBD1 or TRBD2 (5 bases each). Trimming removed 4 bases at V and 3 bases at J, with 7 bases between. The CDR3 is made up of 12 amino acids. CDR1 is SGHRS, CDR2 YFSETQ, per germline. CDR3: CASSRGEETQYF. CDR3 sequence (DNA): TGCGCCAGCAGCAGAGGGGAAGAGACCCAGTACTTC.

There are a few counts of this clone. The chain carries TRBV6-5 and TRBJ2-1; no clear D. This CDR3 region has 15 residues. Germline lookup yields CDR1 MNHEY and CDR2 SVGAGI. V was trimmed by 2 bases and J by 0 bases, leaving 8 bases between them. For the CDR3, the DNA is TGTGCCAGCAGTTACGGTAGGAGCTCCTACAATGAGCAGTTCTTC. This encodes CASSYGRSSYNEQFF.